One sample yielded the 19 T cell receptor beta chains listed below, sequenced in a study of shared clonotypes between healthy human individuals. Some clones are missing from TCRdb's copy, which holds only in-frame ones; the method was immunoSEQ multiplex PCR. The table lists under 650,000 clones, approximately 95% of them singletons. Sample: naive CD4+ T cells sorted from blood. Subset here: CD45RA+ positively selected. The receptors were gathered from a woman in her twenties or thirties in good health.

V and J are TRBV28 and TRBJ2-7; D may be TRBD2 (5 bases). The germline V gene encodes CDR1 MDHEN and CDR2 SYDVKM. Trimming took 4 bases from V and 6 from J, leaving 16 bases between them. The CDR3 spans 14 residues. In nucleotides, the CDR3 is TGTGCCAGCAGTTCAAGGGTGAGAGGGTTCGAGCAGTACTTC. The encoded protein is CASSSRVRGFEQYF.

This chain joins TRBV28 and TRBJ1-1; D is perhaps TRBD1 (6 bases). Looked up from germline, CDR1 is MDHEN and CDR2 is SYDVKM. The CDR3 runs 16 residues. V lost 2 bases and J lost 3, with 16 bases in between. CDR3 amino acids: CASSLITGKGDTEAFF. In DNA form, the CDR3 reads TGTGCCAGCAGTTTAATTACGGGAAAGGGGGACACTGAAGCTTTCTTT.

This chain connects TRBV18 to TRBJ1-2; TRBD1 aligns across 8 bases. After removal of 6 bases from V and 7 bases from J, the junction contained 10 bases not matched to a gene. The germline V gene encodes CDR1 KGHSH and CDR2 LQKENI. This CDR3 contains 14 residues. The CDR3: CASSLGQELLGYTF. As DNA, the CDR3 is TGTGCCAGCTCTCTGGGACAGGAGCTGCTTGGCTACACCTTC.

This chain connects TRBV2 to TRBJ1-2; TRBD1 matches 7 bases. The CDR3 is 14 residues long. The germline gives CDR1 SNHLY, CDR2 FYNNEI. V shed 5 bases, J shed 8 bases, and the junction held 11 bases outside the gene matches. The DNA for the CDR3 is TGTGCCAGCAGTCGGACGACAGGGACGGGCGGCTACACCTTC. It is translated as CASSRTTGTGGYTF.

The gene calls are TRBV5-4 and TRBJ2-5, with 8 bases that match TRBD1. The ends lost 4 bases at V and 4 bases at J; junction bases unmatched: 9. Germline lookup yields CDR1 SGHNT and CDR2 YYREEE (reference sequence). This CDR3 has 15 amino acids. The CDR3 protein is CASSGGQAHRETQYF. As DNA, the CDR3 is TGTGCCAGCAGCGGGGGACAGGCCCACCGAGAGACCCAGTACTTC.

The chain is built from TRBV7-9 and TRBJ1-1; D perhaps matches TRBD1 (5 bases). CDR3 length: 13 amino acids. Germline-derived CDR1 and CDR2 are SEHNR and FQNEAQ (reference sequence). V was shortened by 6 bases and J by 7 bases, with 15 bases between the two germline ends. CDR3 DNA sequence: TGTGCCAGCAGTCTGGGACTTGTTGGTGAAGCTTTCTTT. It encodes CASSLGLVGEAFF.

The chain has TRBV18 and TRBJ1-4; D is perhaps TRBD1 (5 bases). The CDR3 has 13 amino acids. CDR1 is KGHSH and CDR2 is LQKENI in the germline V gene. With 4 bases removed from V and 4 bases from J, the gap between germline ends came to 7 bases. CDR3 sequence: CASSRQGNEKLFF. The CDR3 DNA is TGTGCCAGCTCACGTCAGGGTAATGAAAAACTGTTTTTT.

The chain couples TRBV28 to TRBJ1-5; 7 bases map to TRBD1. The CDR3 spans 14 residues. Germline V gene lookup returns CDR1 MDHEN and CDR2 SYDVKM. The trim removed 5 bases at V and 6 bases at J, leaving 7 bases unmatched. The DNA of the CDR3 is TGTGCCAGCAGTCCACCGACAGGGACTCAGCCCCAGCATTTT. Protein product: CASSPPTGTQPQHF.

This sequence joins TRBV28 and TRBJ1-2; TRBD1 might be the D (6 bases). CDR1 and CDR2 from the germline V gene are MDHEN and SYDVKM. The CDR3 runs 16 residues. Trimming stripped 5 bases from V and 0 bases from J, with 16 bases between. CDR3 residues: CASSGPPGQANYGYTF. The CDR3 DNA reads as TGTGCCAGCAGTGGACCACCGGGACAAGCTAACTATGGCTACACCTTC.

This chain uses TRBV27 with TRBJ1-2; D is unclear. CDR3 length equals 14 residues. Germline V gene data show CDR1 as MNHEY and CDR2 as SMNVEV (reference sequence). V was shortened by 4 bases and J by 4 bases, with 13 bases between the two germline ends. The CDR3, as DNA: TGTGCCAGCAGTTCGGGCGCAAAAGGCTATGGCTACACCTTC. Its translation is CASSSGAKGYGYTF.

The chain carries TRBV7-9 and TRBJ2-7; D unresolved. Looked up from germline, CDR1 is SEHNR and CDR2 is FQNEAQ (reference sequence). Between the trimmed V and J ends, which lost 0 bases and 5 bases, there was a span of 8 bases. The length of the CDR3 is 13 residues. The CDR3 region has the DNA TGTGCCAGCAGCTTAGCCTTAGGAGACGAGCAGTACTTC. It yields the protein CASSLALGDEQYF.

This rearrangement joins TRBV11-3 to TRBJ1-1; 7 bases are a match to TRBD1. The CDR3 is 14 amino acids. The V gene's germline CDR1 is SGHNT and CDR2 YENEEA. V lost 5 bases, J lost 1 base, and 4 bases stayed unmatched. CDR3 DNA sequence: TGTGCCAGCAGCCTACAGGGGACGAACACTGAAGCTTTCTTT. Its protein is CASSLQGTNTEAFF.

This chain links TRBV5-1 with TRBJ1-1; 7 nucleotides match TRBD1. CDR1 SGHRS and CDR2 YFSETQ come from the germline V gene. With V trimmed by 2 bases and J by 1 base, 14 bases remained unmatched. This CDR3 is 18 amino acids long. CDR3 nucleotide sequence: TGCGCCAGCAGCTTATACTCCGGGACAGAAGTACCGAACACTGAAGCTTTCTTT. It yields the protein CASSLYSGTEVPNTEAFF.

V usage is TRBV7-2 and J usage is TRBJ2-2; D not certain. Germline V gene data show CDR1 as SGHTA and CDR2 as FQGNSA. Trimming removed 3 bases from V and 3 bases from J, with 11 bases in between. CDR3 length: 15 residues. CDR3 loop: CASSLALLDTGELFF. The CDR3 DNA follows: TGTGCCAGCAGCTTGGCTCTACTCGACACCGGGGAGCTGTTTTTT.

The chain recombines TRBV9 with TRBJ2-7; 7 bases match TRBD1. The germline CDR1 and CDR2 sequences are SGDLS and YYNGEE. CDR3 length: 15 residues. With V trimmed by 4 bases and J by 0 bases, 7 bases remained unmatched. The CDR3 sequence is CASSFRDSNSYEQYF. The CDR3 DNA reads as TGTGCCAGCAGCTTCCGGGACAGCAACTCCTACGAGCAGTACTTC.

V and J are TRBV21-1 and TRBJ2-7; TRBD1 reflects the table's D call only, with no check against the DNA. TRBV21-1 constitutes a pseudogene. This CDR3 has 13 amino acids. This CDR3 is CASTGGVSYEQYF. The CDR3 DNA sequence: TGTGCCAGCACAGGGGGCGTCAGTTACGAGCAGTACTTC.

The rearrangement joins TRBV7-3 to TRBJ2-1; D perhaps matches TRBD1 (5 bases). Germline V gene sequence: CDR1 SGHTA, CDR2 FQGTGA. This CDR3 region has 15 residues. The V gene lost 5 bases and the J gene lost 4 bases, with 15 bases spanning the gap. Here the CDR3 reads CASSPQPGLYNEQFF. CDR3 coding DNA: TGTGCCAGCAGCCCTCAACCAGGGCTGTACAATGAGCAGTTCTTC.

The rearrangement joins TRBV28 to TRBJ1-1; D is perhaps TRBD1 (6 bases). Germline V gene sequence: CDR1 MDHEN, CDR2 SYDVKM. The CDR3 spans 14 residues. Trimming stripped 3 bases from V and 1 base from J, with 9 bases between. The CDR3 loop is CASSFGGPNTEAFF. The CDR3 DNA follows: TGTGCCAGCAGTTTTGGGGGGCCGAACACTGAAGCTTTCTTT.

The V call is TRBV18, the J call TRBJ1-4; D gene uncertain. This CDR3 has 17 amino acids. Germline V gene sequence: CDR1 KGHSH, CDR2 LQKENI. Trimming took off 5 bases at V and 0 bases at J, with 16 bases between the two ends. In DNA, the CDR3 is TGTGCCAGCTCAGCCGGGATACAGCCTTCAACTAATGAAAAACTGTTTTTT. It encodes CASSAGIQPSTNEKLFF.